The 30 T cell receptor beta chains listed next were all sequenced from one sample in a study of type 1 and type 2 diabetes patients. The PCR template was genomic DNA. Amplification of the beta chain CDR3 used 30 forward and 13 reverse multiplex primers. TCRdb recomputed calls from the multiplex PCR reads with MiXCR, one row per CDR3 protein. This table holds fewer than 350,000 distinct CDR3 sequences, roughly 50% found once. The source material was peripheral blood mononuclear cells (PBMCs). The receptor source for this set is a man between 18 and 35 years old with type 2 diabetes.

This clonotype came up many times. The CDR3 region has the DNA TGTGCCAGCAGTCAGCAGGGCACTAATGAAAAACTGTTTTTT. Its protein is CASSQQGTNEKLFF. The chain recombines TRBV2 with TRBJ1-4; the D gene is possibly TRBD1 (5 bases). V was pared by 5 bases and J by 2 bases, with 9 bases between. The CDR3 is 14 residues long. CDR1 SNHLY and CDR2 FYNNEI come from the germline V gene.

CDR3 residues: CASSSYLAGGHTGELFF. DNA of the CDR3: TGTGCCAGCAGCTCATATCTAGCGGGGGGGCACACCGGGGAGCTGTTTTTT. The chain employs TRBV7-8 and TRBJ2-2, with TRBD2 identical over 12 bases. This CDR3 contains 17 residues. The V and J ends lost 4 bases and 3 bases, in that order; junction bases with no gene match: 6. Germline CDR1 SGHVS, CDR2 FQNEAQ.

Note on this clonotype: The germline gene is not matched at one end of the junction; a read error may be the cause. J is TRBJ2-5 and V is TRBV7-9; tentative D call: TRBD1 (5 bases). The CDR3 runs 16 residues. Germline CDR1 SEHNR, CDR2 FQNEAQ (reference sequence). CDR3 bases: TGCGCCAGCAGCCGCAACCCCGATGCAGGGCCAGAGACCCAGTACTTC. It yields the protein CASSRNPDAGPETQYF.

CDR3 coding DNA: TGCGCCAGCAGCCCGAAAAGCCTGAGGGGGGTGCCGGGAGAGACCCAGTACTTC. It encodes CASSPKSLRGVPGETQYF. The chain links TRBV4-3 to TRBJ2-5; D may correspond to TRBD1 or TRBD2 (6 bases each). This CDR3 is built from 18 residues. V lost 4 bases, J lost 4 bases, and 25 bases lay in between. CDR1 is LGHNA and CDR2 is YSLEER in the germline V gene.

The chain is built from TRBV7-8 and TRBJ2-7, with 8 nucleotides matching TRBD2. The CDR3 covers 14 residues. With 2 bases clipped from V and 7 bases from J, the junction kept 7 bases outside the gene matches. Per germline, CDR1 SGHVS and CDR2 FQNEAQ. Here the CDR3 DNA reads TGTGCCAGCAGCTTACCCGCGGGAGGTGGAGAGCAGTACTTC. Its translation: CASSLPAGGGEQYF.

The chain is built from TRBV25-1 and TRBJ2-4; no reliable D call. Trimming cost V 3 bases and J 3 bases, with 12 bases left between them. The germline V gene has CDR1 MGHDK and CDR2 SYGVNS. CDR3 length: 15 residues. This chain's CDR3 is CASSEQDLGKNIQYF. For the CDR3, the DNA is TGTGCCAGCAGTGAGCAGGACCTCGGCAAAAACATTCAGTACTTC.

The rearrangement joins TRBV7-3 to TRBJ1-1; D perhaps matches TRBD1 (6 bases). This CDR3 has 14 amino acids. The germline V and J ends were trimmed by 4 bases and 1 base, with 10 bases remaining between them. Germline-derived CDR1 and CDR2 are SGHTA and FQGTGA. The CDR3 sequence is CASSSTGRNTEAFF. CDR3 DNA sequence: TGTGCCAGCAGCTCCACAGGGAGGAACACTGAAGCTTTCTTT.

The sample holds many counts of this clonotype. The CDR3 here is CASRGEGQESNSPLHF. CDR3 nucleotides: TGTGCCAGCAGGGGGGAAGGACAGGAAAGTAATTCACCCCTCCACTTT. This chain links TRBV2 with TRBJ1-6, with TRBD1 matching 7 bases. The CDR3 sequence is 16 residues long. CDR1 and CDR2 from the germline V gene are SNHLY and FYNNEI. Unmatched junction bases numbered 11, after V lost 6 bases and J lost 6 bases.

The chain joins TRBV15 to TRBJ1-4; D unclear. The CDR3 spans 13 residues. The V gene's germline CDR1 is LNHNV and CDR2 YYDKDF (reference sequence). V lost 11 bases and J lost 6, with 16 bases in between. CDR3 in amino acids: CAGRALEDEKLFF. CDR3 in DNA: TGTGCCGGAAGGGCCCTGGAGGATGAAAAACTGTTTTTT.

The chain couples TRBV27 to TRBJ2-7; 7 nucleotides agree with TRBD2. V lost 8 bases and J lost 5; bases outside the gene matches: 6. CDR3 length: 12 amino acids. Germline values: CDR1 MNHEY, CDR2 SMNVEV (reference sequence). The CDR3 DNA reads TGTGCCAGCTCCCGGGAGGATCACGAGCAGTACTTC. This sequence encodes CASSREDHEQYF.

J is TRBJ2-7 and V is TRBV6-6; 11 bases are a match to TRBD2. Germline-derived CDR1 and CDR2 are MNHNY and SVGAGI (reference sequence). The ends lost 5 bases at V and 4 bases at J; junction bases unmatched: 7. The CDR3 loop spans 15 amino acids. The CDR3 loop reads CASSRLAGGGYEQYF. CDR3 coding DNA: TGTGCCAGCAGTCGTCTAGCGGGAGGCGGGTACGAGCAGTACTTC.

The chain couples TRBV28 to TRBJ2-7; the match to TRBD1 covers 7 bases. The CDR3 runs 15 residues. V was pared by 5 bases and J by 4 bases, with 11 bases of the junction left unmatched. Looked up from germline, CDR1 is MDHEN and CDR2 is SYDVKM. DNA for the CDR3: TGTGCCAGCAGTACTCGAGAGGGGGCGAGGTACGAGCAGTACTTC. Protein sequence: CASSTREGARYEQYF.

The J gene is TRBJ1-4, the V gene TRBV28, with no clear D. The J call is doubtful: the DNA matches TRBJ1-5 better. The germline CDR1 and CDR2 sequences are MDHEN and SYDVKM. This CDR3 spans 13 amino acids. CDR3 protein: CASRGKGSTLQHF. CDR3 coding DNA: TGTGCCAGCAGGGGAAAAGGATCGACATTACAGCATTTT.

The rearrangement links TRBV12-3 or TRBV12-4 to TRBJ1-4; perhaps TRBD1 as D (5 bases). The CDR3 has 16 amino acids. Trimming pared 3 bases from V and 0 bases from J, leaving 11 bases between. The CDR3 DNA reads TGTGCCAGCAGTTTGGGGCAGTCGACAACTAATGAAAAACTGTTTTTT. Translation gives CASSLGQSTTNEKLFF.

As to this clonotype: One base away lies a much larger clone, so this may be a sequencing read error. This sequence joins TRBV2 and TRBJ2-1; D ambiguous. The germline gives CDR1 SNHLY, CDR2 FYNNEI. This CDR3 comprises 14 residues. The CDR3 coding sequence is TGTGCCGGCAGTGATAACGGGTTGGGCAATGAGCAGTTCTTC. This codes for CAGSDNGLGNEQFF. Together with reference TRBV2 and TRBJ2-1, the CDR3 gives the full variable domain: EPEVTQTPSHQVTQMGQEVILRCVPISNHLYFYWYRQILGQKVEFLVSFYNNEISEKSEIFDDQFSVERPDGSNFTLKIRSTKLEDSAMYFCAGSDNGLGNEQFFGPGTRLTVL.

This clonotype was observed many times. The chain recombines TRBV7-6 with TRBJ1-6; D gene ambiguous. With 5 bases removed from V and 6 bases from J, the gap between germline ends came to 8 bases. CDR1 SGHVS and CDR2 FNYEAQ come from the germline V gene. The CDR3 spans 13 residues. The CDR3 nucleotides read TGTGCCAGCAGCCCACACCTTAATTCACCCCTCCACTTT. Amino acid sequence: CASSPHLNSPLHF.

This chain links TRBV6-1 with TRBJ1-2; unclear D gene. Trimming took 0 bases from V and 2 from J, leaving 4 bases between them. The germline V gene has CDR1 MNHNS and CDR2 SASEGT. The CDR3 is 13 amino acids. The CDR3 DNA sequence: TGTGCCAGCAGTGAAGCTTGGAACTATGGCTACACCTTC. Protein sequence: CASSEAWNYGYTF.

J is TRBJ2-6 and V is TRBV5-1; no clear D. V dropped 0 bases and J dropped 4 bases, with 14 bases sitting between them. This CDR3 has 17 amino acids. From germline, CDR1 is SGHRS and CDR2 YFSETQ. The CDR3 DNA is TGCGCCAGCAGCTTGGTTCCAGGCCCGACCGGGGCCAACGTCCTGACTTTC. Encoded protein: CASSLVPGPTGANVLTF.

This clonotype was seen a handful of times. This rearrangement joins TRBV5-1 to TRBJ1-4, with 8 bases matching TRBD1. V lost 3 bases, J lost 4 bases, and 5 bases stayed unmatched. This CDR3 contains 15 residues. The V gene's germline CDR1 is SGHRS and CDR2 YFSETQ. CDR3 sequence (DNA): TGCGCCAGCAGCTCCTGGACAGGGCTTAATGAAAAACTGTTTTTT. It specifies CASSSWTGLNEKLFF.

This clonotype has a handful of counts. The chain combines TRBV7-3 with TRBJ2-3; 10 bases are shared with TRBD2. V lost 5 bases, J lost 1 base, and 6 bases stayed unmatched. The CDR3 sequence is 16 residues long. CDR1 SGHTA and CDR2 FQGTGA come from the germline V gene. CDR3 DNA: TGTGCCAGCAGCCACACTACTAGCGGGGGCACAGATACGCAGTATTTT. Amino acids: CASSHTTSGGTDTQYF.

This clonotype came up a few times. The chain has TRBV6-1 and TRBJ1-2, with TRBD1 matching over 9 bases. Germline CDR1 MNHNS, CDR2 SASEGT. The CDR3 is made up of 14 amino acids. V lost 3 bases and J lost 6; bases outside the gene matches: 5. CDR3: CASSDRDRVDGYTF. The CDR3 DNA reads TGTGCCAGCAGTGACAGGGACAGGGTCGATGGCTACACCTTC.

This clonotype has more than one count but fewer than ten. The chain joins TRBV20-1 to TRBJ2-1, with no clear D. Trimming stripped 5 bases from V and 8 bases from J, with 16 bases between. The CDR3 is made up of 13 amino acids. Germline CDR1 and CDR2: DFQATT and SNEGSKA (reference sequence). Here the CDR3 DNA reads TGCAGTGCTGCCCTCGCCCGTTTGGATGAGCAGTTCTTC. Amino acid sequence: CSAALARLDEQFF.

The rearrangement joins TRBV28 to TRBJ2-3, with D tentatively TRBD1 (5 bases). Trimming took off 5 bases at V and 8 bases at J, with 11 bases between the two ends. This CDR3 has 12 amino acids. Germline values: CDR1 MDHEN, CDR2 SYDVKM. The CDR3 DNA is TGTGCCAGCAGTGAACAGGTCCCTACGCAGTATTTT. Translating it yields CASSEQVPTQYF.

This rearrangement joins TRBV27 to TRBJ2-7, with 10 bases matching TRBD1. CDR3 length: 14 residues. Germline CDR1 MNHEY, CDR2 SMNVEV (reference sequence). V shed 4 bases and J 2 bases; nucleotides not matched to a gene: 2. Here the CDR3 reads CASSSDRGPYEQYF. DNA for the CDR3: TGTGCCAGCAGTTCAGACAGGGGGCCCTACGAGCAGTACTTC.

V is TRBV30 and J is TRBJ2-2; 8 nucleotides line up with TRBD1. CDR1 and CDR2 from the germline V gene are GTSNPN and SVGIG (reference sequence). The CDR3 length is 14 residues. The ends lost 5 bases at V and 4 bases at J; junction bases unmatched: 6. The CDR3 here is CAWGGQGVTGELFF. The CDR3, as DNA: TGTGCCTGGGGCGGACAGGGAGTCACCGGGGAGCTGTTTTTT.

For this clonotype: This may be a read error: a much more frequent sequence differs by one nucleotide. The gene calls are TRBV2 and TRBJ1-1; D ambiguous. This CDR3 spans 13 amino acids. Per the germline V gene, CDR1 is SNHLY and CDR2 is FYNNEI. The CDR3 here is CASGEAQYTEAFF. The CDR3 bases are TGTGCCAGCGGTGAAGCGCAATACACTGAAGCTTTCTTT.

This clonotype has a handful of counts. The chain joins TRBV7-2 to TRBJ2-2, with D perhaps TRBD2 (6 bases). This CDR3 is built from 18 residues. CDR1 and CDR2 (germline): SGHTA, FQGNSA. V was pared by 5 bases and J by 0 bases, with 19 bases between. The CDR3 protein is CASSLHRLEPSNTGELFF. The CDR3 nucleotides read TGTGCCAGCAGCCTTCACCGACTAGAGCCTTCGAACACCGGGGAGCTGTTTTTT.

The chain couples TRBV7-9 to TRBJ1-1; D call uncertain. This CDR3 has 13 residues. The germline V gene encodes CDR1 SEHNR and CDR2 FQNEAQ (reference sequence). Trimming cost V 4 bases and J 0 bases, with 6 bases left between them. The DNA for the CDR3 is TGTGCCAGCAGCTCCCCACTGAACACTGAAGCTTTCTTT. Amino acid sequence: CASSSPLNTEAFF.

This clonotype was found once. The junction differs from germline at one of its ends, possibly a read error. V usage is TRBV4-1 and J usage is TRBJ1-1, with D unresolved. CDR1 and CDR2 from the germline V gene are MGHRA and YSYEKL. CDR3 length: 14 residues. In nucleotides, the CDR3 is TGTGCCAGCAGCCCTTCACAAGAGACGGCTGTGACTTTCTTT. Translation gives CASSPSQETAVTFF.

Comments on this clonotype: Just one base apart from a much larger clone, this may be a read error. The gene calls are TRBV10-2 and TRBJ1-6, with D possibly being TRBD1 (5 bases). Deletions cut 7 bases from V and 5 bases from J, with 18 bases between. In germline, CDR1 is WSHSY, CDR2 SAAADI. The CDR3 contains 16 residues. The CDR3 loop is CASNPGQEGDNSPLHF. The CDR3 region has the DNA TGCGCCAGCAACCCGGGGCAGGAGGGAGATAATTCACCCCTCCACTTT.